This is a list of T cell receptor beta chains from one sample in a study of spatial heterogeneity in lung cancer. TCRdb re-called the 5' RACE reads through MiXCR, storing one row per CDR3 protein. The sample lists tens of thousands of distinct CDR3 sequences; more than 10% were seen once. The input for sequencing was PBMCs, taken at surgery. The receptors here all came from a male donor with early-stage non-small cell lung cancer. Each CDR3 is given with its conserved first and last residue. D genes are given only for firm matches. Size is omitted from some rows. Given values are once, few, many or a class for expanded clones.

abundance | j_gene | d_gene | v_gene | CDR3aa | CDR3nt
many | TRBJ2-7 | . | TRBV29-1 | CSVEDPGDRPYF | TGCAGCGTTGAAGATCCGGGCGACCGACCGTACTTC
. | TRBJ1-6 | . | TRBV6-2/TRBV6-3 | CASSYSSGMNNSPLHF | TGTGCCAGCAGTTACTCGTCAGGGATGAACAATTCACCCCTCCACTTT
few | TRBJ1-6 | . | TRBV12-2 | CASRLSASASSYNSPLHF | TGTGCAAGTCGCTTATCCGCCAGCGCTAGCTCCTATAATTCACCCCTCCACTTT
many | TRBJ2-7 | . | TRBV20-1 | CSATKLTGTAARRGSEQYF | TGCAGTGCTACAAAACTCACCGGGACGGCGGCTAGGCGGGGCTCCGAGCAGTACTTC
many | TRBJ1-5 | . | TRBV7-9 | CASSLGDQPQHF | TGTGCCAGCAGCTTAGGTGATCAGCCCCAGCATTTT
many | TRBJ1-1 | . | TRBV12-3/TRBV12-4 | CASRRDPEAFF | TGTGCCAGCAGAAGAGACCCTGAAGCTTTCTTT
few | TRBJ2-1 | . | TRBV14 | CASSQDWRGANNEQFF | TGTGCCAGCAGCCAAGATTGGAGAGGGGCAAACAATGAGCAGTTCTTC
. | TRBJ2-2 | TRBD2 | TRBV27 | CASSFERETGELFF | TGTGCCAGCAGTTTTGAGCGGGAGACCGGGGAGCTGTTTTTT
once | TRBJ1-1 | . | TRBV18 | CVSSPGGHTEAFF | TGTGTCAGCTCACCCGGGGGCCACACTGAAGCTTTCTTT
. | TRBJ2-1 | . | TRBV5-6 | CASSRPGAGEDNEQFF | TGTGCCAGCAGCCGCCCAGGGGCCGGGGAAGACAATGAGCAGTTCTTC
many | TRBJ2-5 | . | TRBV5-6 | CASSDRSFGRETQYF | TGTGCCAGCAGCGACAGGTCCTTTGGCAGAGAGACCCAGTACTTC
. | TRBJ2-2 | TRBD1 | TRBV2 | CASRAGTGITGELFF | TGTGCCAGCAGGGCCGGGACAGGGATAACCGGGGAGCTGTTTTTT
once | TRBJ2-7 | . | TRBV10-3 | CAISVPGFYEQYF | TGTGCCATCAGTGTCCCGGGCTTCTACGAGCAGTACTTC
. | TRBJ2-3 | TRBD2 | TRBV29-1 | CSARGGAVDTQYF | TGCAGCGCCCGGGGGGGGGCCGTAGATACGCAGTATTTT
. | TRBJ2-1 | . | TRBV12-3/TRBV12-4 | CASSFRAEQFF | TGTGCCAGCAGTTTCAGGGCTGAGCAGTTCTTC
few | TRBJ2-7 | TRBD1 | TRBV28 | CASSSDRDLYEQYF | TGTGCCAGCAGTTCCGACAGGGACCTTTACGAGCAGTACTTC
. | TRBJ2-3 | . | TRBV6-5 | CASRQDWGADTQYF | TGTGCCAGCAGGCAGGACTGGGGCGCAGATACGCAGTATTTT